This record covers a single T cell receptor beta chain. Its antigen remains unidentified. Terminally differentiated effector memory CD45RA+ cells were left out of the naive CD8 fraction, which was CD45RO-negative and positively selected for CCR7. The test was conducted at deep level. The data were produced by immunoSEQ multiplex PCR, yet TCRdb's version contains in-frame clones alone and is incomplete. This table has around 2.1 million clones, 93% appearing once. The source of the sample is a study of shared clonotypes between healthy human individuals. Notes on the study in general: Naive CD4 clonotype sharing across a few donors was about 5.3%.

Trimming removed 7 bases at V and 0 bases at J, with 13 bases between. This CDR3 has 14 residues. CDR1 and CDR2 from the germline V gene are SGHRS and YFSETQ. What was sequenced was naive CD8+ T cells from PBMCs. The receptor's source is a man younger than 35 in good health. Some clones in this sample may be carry-over from other donors' samples. The chain combines TRBV5-1 with TRBJ1-1; D remains ambiguous. CDR3 loop: CASARGELNTEAFF. The DNA of the CDR3 is TGCGCCAGCGCCCGGGGAGAGCTGAACACTGAAGCTTTCTTT. Full variable domain (rest looked up from reference TRBV5-1 and TRBJ1-1): KAGVTQTPRYLIKTRGQQVTLSCSPISGHRSVSWYQQTPGQGLQFLFEYFSETQRNKGNFPGRFSGRQFSNSRSEMNVSTLELGDSALYLCASARGELNTEAFFGQGTRLTVV.